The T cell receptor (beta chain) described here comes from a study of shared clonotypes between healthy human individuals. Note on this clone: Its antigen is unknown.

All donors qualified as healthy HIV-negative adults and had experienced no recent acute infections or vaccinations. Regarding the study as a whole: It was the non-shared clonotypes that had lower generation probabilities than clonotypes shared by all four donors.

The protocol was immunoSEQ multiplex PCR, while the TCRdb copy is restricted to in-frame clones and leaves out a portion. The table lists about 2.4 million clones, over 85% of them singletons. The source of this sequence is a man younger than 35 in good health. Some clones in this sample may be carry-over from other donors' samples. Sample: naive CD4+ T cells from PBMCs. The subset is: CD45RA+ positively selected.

The CDR3: CASKGTSSYNEQFF. The DNA of the CDR3 is TGTGCCAGCAAGGGGACAAGCTCCTACAATGAGCAGTTCTTC. The gene calls are TRBV2 and TRBJ2-1, with a tentative D call TRBD1 (6 bases). V was cut by 7 bases and J by 0 bases, with 10 bases left in between. The CDR3 covers 14 residues. The V gene's germline CDR1 is SNHLY and CDR2 FYNNEI.